This T cell receptor (beta chain) was identified in a study of identical twins' blood T cells. The CDR3 has 16 residues. Germline CDR1 and CDR2: SGHRS and YFSETQ. V lost 1 base to trimming and J lost 1 base, with 14 bases between them. There are many counts of this clonotype. MiXCR was run by TCRdb on the 5' RACE reads, yielding one entry per CDR3 protein. The data contain fewer than 450,000 distinct CDR3 sequences, roughly 27% of them singletons. What was sequenced was PBMCs. This chain uses TRBV5-1 with TRBJ1-1; D might be TRBD1 (6 bases). The source of this sequence is a woman aged 18-55 years in good health. In DNA, the CDR3 is TGCGCCAGCAGCTTGAGTCCAGGGGTAAAGAACACTGAAGCTTTCTTT. As protein: CASSLSPGVKNTEAFF. Full variable domain (missing parts from reference TRBV5-1 and TRBJ1-1): KAGVTQTPRYLIKTRGQQVTLSCSPISGHRSVSWYQQTPGQGLQFLFEYFSETQRNKGNFPGRFSGRQFSNSRSEMNVSTLELGDSALYLCASSLSPGVKNTEAFFGQGTRLTVV.